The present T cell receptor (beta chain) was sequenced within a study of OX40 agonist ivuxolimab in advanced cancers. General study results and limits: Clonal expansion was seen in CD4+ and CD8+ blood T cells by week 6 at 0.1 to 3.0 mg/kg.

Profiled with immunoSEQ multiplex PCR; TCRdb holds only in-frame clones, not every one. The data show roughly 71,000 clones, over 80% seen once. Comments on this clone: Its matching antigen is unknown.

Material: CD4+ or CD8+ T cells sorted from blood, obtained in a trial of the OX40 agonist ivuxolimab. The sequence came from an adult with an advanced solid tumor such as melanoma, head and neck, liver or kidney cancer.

This chain's CDR3 is CAWSVGRRETQYF. The CDR3 nucleotides read TGTGCCTGGAGTGTAGGCCGGAGGGAGACCCAGTACTTC. The chain combines TRBV30 with TRBJ2-5, with D perhaps TRBD2 (5 bases). V lost 0 bases to trimming and J lost 5 bases, with 10 bases between them. This CDR3 has 13 residues. Germline V gene data show CDR1 as GTSNPN and CDR2 as SVGIG (reference sequence). The full variable domain, rest sourced from reference TRBV30 and TRBJ2-5, is SQTIHQWPATLVQPVGSPLSLECTVEGTSNPNLYWYRQAAGRGLQLLFYSVGIGQISSEVPQNLSASRPQDRQFILSSKKLLLSDSGFYLCAWSVGRRETQYFGPGTRLLVL.